This TCR beta chain came from a study of blood T cell repertoires in COVID-19. Whole-study context: From the United States, Italy and Spain came samples of acute and convalescent COVID-19. Sources were T cells, B-cell-depleted T cells, or PBMCs; the material itself was cDNA or gDNA.

Residents of 24 US areas, aged about 18 to 95 years, made up the participants. The CDR3 is 16 residues long. Germline V CDR1 and CDR2: SGHDT, YYEEEE. V lost 3 bases, J lost 4 bases, and 12 bases stayed unmatched. Per the original methods: Quantification of nucleated cells was approximated via reference gene primer amplification. The method was immunoSEQ multiplex PCR; TCRdb's version includes in-frame clones alone and lacks a portion of them. D and trimming come from the DNA, and the V and J calls and clone size come from that table. The sample consists of around 310,000 clones, around 92% of them appearing once. This clone occurred once.

The sample was PBMCs or T cells enriched from blood (not recorded which). The clonotype was recovered from a woman in her twenties or thirties who had recovered from COVID-19. The rearrangement joins TRBV5-6 to TRBJ1-2, with 7 bases fitting TRBD1. The CDR3 nucleotides read TGTGCCAGCAGCTGGGGCCTGGGACAGAAAGTCTATGGCTACACCTTC. Its protein is CASSWGLGQKVYGYTF. The complete variable domain, with remaining parts taken from reference TRBV5-6 and TRBJ1-2, reads DAGVTQSPTHLIKTRGQQVTLRCSPKSGHDTVSWYQQALGQGPQFIFQYYEEEERQRGNFPDRFSGHQFPNYSSELNVNALLLGDSALYLCASSWGLGQKVYGYTFGSGTRLTVV.